This T cell receptor (beta chain) was retrieved from a study of T cell changes during pregnancy in multiple sclerosis. CDR1 and CDR2 from the germline V gene are KGHSH and LQKENI. V was clipped by 3 bases and J by 4 bases, with 7 bases between them. CDR3 length: 12 amino acids. Assay: immunoSEQ multiplex PCR; the TCRdb copy retains only in-frame clones and omits some. The sample holds approximately 88,000 clones, nearly 95% seen once. This clone has a single count. The sequence derives from a female donor with multiple sclerosis, enrolled in a pregnancy study. The specimen was peripheral blood, collected in the second trimester of pregnancy. The chain uses TRBV18 and TRBJ2-7; tentative D call: TRBD1 (5 bases). The CDR3 sequence is CASSPTEYEQYF. The DNA for the CDR3 is TGTGCCAGCTCACCGACAGAGTACGAGCAGTACTTC.